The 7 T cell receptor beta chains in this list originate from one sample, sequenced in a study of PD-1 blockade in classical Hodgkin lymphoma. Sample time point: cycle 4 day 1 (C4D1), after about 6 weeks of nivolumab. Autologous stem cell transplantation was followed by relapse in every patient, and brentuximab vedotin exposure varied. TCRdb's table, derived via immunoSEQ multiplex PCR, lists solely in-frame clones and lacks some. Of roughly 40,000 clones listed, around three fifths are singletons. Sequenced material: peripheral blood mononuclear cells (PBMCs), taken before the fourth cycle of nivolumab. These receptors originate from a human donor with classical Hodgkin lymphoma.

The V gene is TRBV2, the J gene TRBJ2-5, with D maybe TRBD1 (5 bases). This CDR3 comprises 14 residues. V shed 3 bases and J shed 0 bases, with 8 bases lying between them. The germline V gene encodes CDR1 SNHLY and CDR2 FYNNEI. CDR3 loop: CASSEDTYQETQYF. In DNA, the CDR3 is TGTGCCAGCAGTGAGGACACTTACCAAGAGACCCAGTACTTC.

The CDR3 is CASTTPGRTDEQYF. The CDR3 nucleotides are TGTGCCAGCACCACTCCGGGACGGACGGACGAGCAGTACTTC. The chain combines TRBV28 with TRBJ2-7; D assignment may be TRBD1 or TRBD2 (5 bases each). The germline V gene has CDR1 MDHEN and CDR2 SYDVKM. This CDR3 is 14 amino acids long. Trimming removed 7 bases at V and 5 bases at J, with 18 bases between.

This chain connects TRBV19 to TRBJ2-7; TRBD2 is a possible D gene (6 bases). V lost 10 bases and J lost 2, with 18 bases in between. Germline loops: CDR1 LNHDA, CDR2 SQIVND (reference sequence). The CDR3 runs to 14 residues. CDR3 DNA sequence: TGTGCCACTACAACCGGGAGCATCCCCTACGAGCAGTACTTC. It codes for CATTTGSIPYEQYF.

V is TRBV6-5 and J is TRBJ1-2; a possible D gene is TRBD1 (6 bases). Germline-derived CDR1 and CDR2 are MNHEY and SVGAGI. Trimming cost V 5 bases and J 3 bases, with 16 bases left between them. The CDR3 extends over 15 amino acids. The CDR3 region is CASSAVGAGDYGYTF. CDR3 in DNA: TGTGCCAGCAGTGCTGTGGGGGCCGGGGACTATGGCTACACCTTC.

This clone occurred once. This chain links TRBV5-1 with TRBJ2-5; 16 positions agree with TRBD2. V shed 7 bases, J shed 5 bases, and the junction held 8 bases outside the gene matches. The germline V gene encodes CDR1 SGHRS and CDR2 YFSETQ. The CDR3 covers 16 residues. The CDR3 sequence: CASGGTSGGAWETQYF. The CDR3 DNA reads TGCGCCAGCGGCGGGACTAGCGGGGGGGCCTGGGAGACCCAGTACTTC.

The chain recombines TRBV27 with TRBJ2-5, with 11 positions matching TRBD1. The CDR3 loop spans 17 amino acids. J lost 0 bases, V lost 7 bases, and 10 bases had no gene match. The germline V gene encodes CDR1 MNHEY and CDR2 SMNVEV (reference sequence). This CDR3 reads CASTTGQGAKDQETQYF. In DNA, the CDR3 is TGTGCCAGCACCACCGGACAGGGGGCGAAGGACCAAGAGACCCAGTACTTC.

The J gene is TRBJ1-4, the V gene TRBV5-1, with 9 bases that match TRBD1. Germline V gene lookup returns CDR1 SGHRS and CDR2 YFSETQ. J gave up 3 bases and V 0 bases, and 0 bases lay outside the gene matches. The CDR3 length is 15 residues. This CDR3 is CASSLGDRANEKLFF. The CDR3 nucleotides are TGCGCCAGCAGCTTGGGGGACAGGGCTAATGAAAAACTGTTTTTT.